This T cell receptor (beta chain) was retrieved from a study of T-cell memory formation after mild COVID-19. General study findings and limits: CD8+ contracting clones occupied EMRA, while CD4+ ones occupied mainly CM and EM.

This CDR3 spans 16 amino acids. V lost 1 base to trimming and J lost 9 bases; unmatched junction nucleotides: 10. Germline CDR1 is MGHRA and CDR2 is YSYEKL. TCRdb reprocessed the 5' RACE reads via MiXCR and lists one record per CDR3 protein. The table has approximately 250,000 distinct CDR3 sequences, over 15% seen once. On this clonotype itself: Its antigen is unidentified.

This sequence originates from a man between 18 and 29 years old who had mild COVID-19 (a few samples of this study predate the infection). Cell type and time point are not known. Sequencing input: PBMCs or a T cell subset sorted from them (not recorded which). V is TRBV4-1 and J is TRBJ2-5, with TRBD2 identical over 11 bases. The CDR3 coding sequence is TGCGCCAGCAGCCAAGGGGTTCCTAGCGGGGGGTTGTCCCAGTACTTC. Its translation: CASSQGVPSGGLSQYF.